These 27 T cell receptor beta chains originate from one sample sequenced in a study of T cell responses to AZD1222 COVID-19 vaccine. Here immunoSEQ multiplex PCR was the method, and the copy in TCRdb shows in-frame clones only, minus some. The profile shows more than 100,000 clones, 86% of them singletons. Sample: peripheral blood, taken on day 0 of AZD1222 vaccination. Receptors were obtained from an adult in good health.

The chain combines TRBV7-9 with TRBJ2-7; 7 bases agree with TRBD1. Looked up from germline, CDR1 is SEHNR and CDR2 is FQNEAQ (reference sequence). The junction had 18 bases not matched to a gene; V was cut back by 5 bases and J by 5 bases. The CDR3 runs to 17 residues. The CDR3 protein is CASSPPRTLIQGNEQYF. The CDR3 DNA follows: TGTGCCAGCAGCCCTCCCCGAACCTTAATACAGGGGAACGAGCAGTACTTC. The full variable domain, its missing parts supplied by reference TRBV7-9 and TRBJ2-7, is DTGVSQNPRHKITKRGQNVTFRCDPISEHNRLYWYRQTLGQGPEFLTYFQNEAQLEKSRLLSDRFSAERPKGSFSTLEIQRTEQGDSAMYLCASSPPRTLIQGNEQYFGPGTRLTVT.

The chain joins TRBV11-2 to TRBJ2-1, with 10 bases aligning to TRBD2. Looked up from germline, CDR1 is SGHAT and CDR2 is FQNNGV. This CDR3 is built from 14 residues. Trimming took 5 bases from V and 8 from J; bases not matched to a gene: 6. In nucleotides, the CDR3 is TGTGCCAGCAGCCCAGCGGGAGGGCCCCATGAGCAGTTCTTC. Translated, it gives CASSPAGGPHEQFF.

CDR3 protein: CASSLDWGLNTGELFF. CDR3 nucleotides: TGTGCCAGCAGCTTGGACTGGGGTTTAAACACCGGGGAGCTGTTTTTT. This rearrangement joins TRBV11-3 to TRBJ2-2, with TRBD2 as a possible D gene (5 bases). Trimming removed 3 bases at V and 2 bases at J, with 13 bases between. The CDR3 spans 16 residues. Germline CDR1 reads SGHNT; CDR2 reads YENEEA.

The chain has TRBV27 and TRBJ2-1; perhaps TRBD2 as D (6 bases). V gave up 3 bases and J gave up 2 bases, with 17 bases separating them. CDR1 is MNHEY and CDR2 is SMNVEV in the germline V gene (reference sequence). CDR3 length: 17 amino acids. CDR3 nucleotide sequence: TGTGCCAGCAGTTTCTCACGAGCGGGTACTCCCTACAATGAGCAGTTCTTC. Amino acids: CASSFSRAGTPYNEQFF.

This clone occurred once. CDR3 amino acids: CASTPRGLYSNQPQHF. The DNA for the CDR3 is TGTGCCAGCACCCCTAGGGGACTCTATAGCAATCAGCCCCAGCATTTT. This chain joins TRBV28 and TRBJ1-5, with D maybe TRBD1 (5 bases). Per germline, CDR1 MDHEN and CDR2 SYDVKM. Trimming shortened V by 7 bases and J by 0 bases, and 16 bases separated the two germline ends. CDR3 length: 16 amino acids. The full variable domain, in which reference TRBV28 and TRBJ1-5 provide the parts outside the CDR3, is DVKVTQSSRYLVKRTGEKVFLECVQDMDHENMFWYRQDPGLGLRLIYFSYDVKMKEKGDIPEGYSVSREKKERFSLILESASTNQTSMYLCASTPRGLYSNQPQHFGDGTRLSIL.

The gene calls are TRBV3-1 (or the pseudogene TRBV3-2) and TRBJ2-5; 8 nucleotides line up with TRBD2. Germline V gene lookup returns CDR1 LGHDT and CDR2 YNNKEL (reference sequence). This CDR3 spans 14 amino acids. After removal of 4 bases from V and 5 bases from J, the junction contained 6 bases not matched to a gene. The CDR3 protein is CASSRAGGDETQYF. The DNA of the CDR3 is TGTGCCAGCAGCCGGGCCGGGGGGGACGAGACCCAGTACTTC.

The chain is built from TRBV5-1 and TRBJ2-1; D is uncertain. Trimming took off 0 bases at V and 12 bases at J, with 10 bases between the two ends. CDR1 and CDR2 (germline): SGHRS, YFSETQ. This CDR3 region has 12 residues. DNA for the CDR3: TGCGCCAGCAGCTTGGCCGGGTGGGCGCAGTTCTTC. This translates into CASSLAGWAQFF.

This chain connects TRBV6-2 or TRBV6-3 to TRBJ2-2, with TRBD1 matching 10 bases. Germline CDR1 and CDR2: MNHEY and SVGEGT. The CDR3 is made up of 16 amino acids. V was clipped by 4 bases and J by 4 bases; unmatched bases: 6. CDR3 bases: TGTGCCAGCAGTTCCGGGACAGGGGCACCCACCGGGGAGCTGTTTTTT. This codes for CASSSGTGAPTGELFF.

The V and J genes are TRBV7-2 and TRBJ2-7, with 7 bases fitting TRBD1. CDR1 and CDR2 from the germline V gene are SGHTA and FQGNSA. Losses at the gene ends were 8 bases for V and 2 bases for J; bases not matched to a gene: 6. CDR3 length: 13 amino acids. CDR3 in DNA: TGTGCCAGCTCAAGGGGGCGGACCTACGAGCAGTACTTC. Translation gives CASSRGRTYEQYF.

This chain joins TRBV6-5 and TRBJ2-7, with 8 nucleotides matching TRBD1. With 0 bases clipped from V and 6 bases from J, the junction kept 7 bases outside the gene matches. The length of the CDR3 is 15 residues. The germline CDR1 and CDR2 sequences are MNHEY and SVGAGI. CDR3 in DNA: TGTGCCAGCAGTTACTCCGGACAGGGCTGGGGCGAGCAGTACTTC. As protein: CASSYSGQGWGEQYF.

The chain joins TRBV28 to TRBJ2-5; D is perhaps TRBD1 or TRBD2 (5 bases each). The V gene's germline CDR1 is MDHEN and CDR2 SYDVKM. The V end was cut by 2 bases, the J end by 5 bases, with 18 bases between. The CDR3 totals 16 residues. Here the CDR3 reads CASSLLPGQRRETQYF. CDR3 DNA: TGTGCCAGCAGTTTACTACCAGGACAAAGGAGGGAGACCCAGTACTTC.

This sequence joins TRBV5-1 and TRBJ2-3; D gene unclear. From germline, CDR1 is SGHRS and CDR2 YFSETQ. CDR3 length: 14 amino acids. V shed 1 base and J shed 2 bases, with 8 bases lying between them. In DNA, the CDR3 is TGCGCCAGCAGCTTGACTGAGGCCACAGATACGCAGTATTTT. It codes for CASSLTEATDTQYF.

V usage is TRBV10-3 and J usage is TRBJ2-1, with 7 bases that match TRBD2. Germline V gives CDR1 ENHRY, CDR2 SYGVKD. The CDR3 totals 12 residues. V dropped 6 bases and J dropped 8; count of bases not matched to a gene: 4. CDR3 loop: CAIRVGGDEQFF. In DNA, the CDR3 is TGTGCCATCAGAGTTGGGGGGGATGAGCAGTTCTTC.

The chain links TRBV5-1 to TRBJ2-2; D call uncertain. CDR1 is SGHRS, CDR2 YFSETQ, per germline. The V and J ends lost 0 bases and 7 bases respectively, with 7 bases between them. The CDR3 has 13 amino acids. Written as DNA, the CDR3 is TGCGCCAGCAGCTTGGAGGGTATCGGGGAGCTGTTTTTT. This translates into CASSLEGIGELFF.

The chain combines TRBV30 with TRBJ2-5, with D perhaps matching TRBD2 (6 bases). Trimming pared 1 base from V and 7 bases from J, leaving 10 bases between. CDR1 and CDR2 (germline): GTSNPN, SVGIG (reference sequence). The CDR3 has 12 residues. The CDR3 nucleotides are TGTGCCTGGAGTGGGGAGGCCAGGACCCAGTACTTC. Its translation: CAWSGEARTQYF.

This clone showed up just once. The chain recombines TRBV29-1 with TRBJ1-5, with D unresolved. The V gene lost 2 bases and the J gene lost 5 bases, with 10 bases spanning the gap. Germline CDR1 is SQVTM and CDR2 is ANQGSEA. CDR3 length: 13 residues. The CDR3 reads CSVEMGGDQPQHF. The DNA for the CDR3 is TGCAGCGTTGAAATGGGCGGGGATCAGCCCCAGCATTTT.

This clone was recorded only once. The chain joins TRBV27 to TRBJ1-1; the D gene is possibly TRBD1 (6 bases). CDR3 size: 14 residues. CDR1 and CDR2 (germline): MNHEY, SMNVEV (reference sequence). The V and J ends lost 5 bases and 2 bases respectively, with 12 bases between them. In DNA form, the CDR3 reads TGTGCCAGCAGTCTAAACAGGGTAAACACTGAAGCTTTCTTT. This sequence encodes CASSLNRVNTEAFF.

This chain uses TRBV5-1 with TRBJ2-3; 7 nucleotides match TRBD1. This CDR3 has 16 residues. The J segment lost 0 bases and the V segment lost 4 bases, leaving 8 bases of the junction unmatched. Germline V lookup: CDR1 SGHRS, CDR2 YFSETQ. CDR3 nucleotides: TGCGCCAGCAGCGCTGGGACAGCCCTTAGCACAGATACGCAGTATTTT. Its protein is CASSAGTALSTDTQYF.

The V gene is TRBV5-8, the J gene TRBJ2-5; D gene ambiguous. V lost 5 bases and J 3 bases, leaving 11 bases between the germline ends. The CDR3 consists of 13 residues. CDR1 and CDR2 (germline): SGHTS, YDEGEE. In DNA form, the CDR3 reads TGTGCCAGCAGACCCGATCAAGAAGAGACCCAGTACTTC. Its translation is CASRPDQEETQYF.

This clone was detected only once. The V and J genes are TRBV24-1 and TRBJ2-3; D perhaps matches TRBD2 (5 bases). Trimming pared 3 bases from V and 3 bases from J, leaving 15 bases between. Germline V gene lookup returns CDR1 KGHDR and CDR2 SFDVKD. This CDR3 region has 16 residues. Here the CDR3 DNA reads TGTGCCACCAGTGATACGTCGGCGGGTCGGACAGATACGCAGTATTTT. Translated, it gives CATSDTSAGRTDTQYF.

The table lists this clone with a count of one. This chain joins TRBV19 and TRBJ1-6, with TRBD1 identical over 7 bases. CDR3 length: 14 residues. The germline gives CDR1 LNHDA, CDR2 SQIVND (reference sequence). With 7 bases clipped from V and 5 bases from J, the junction kept 5 bases outside the gene matches. The CDR3 reads CASKGQTNNSPLHF. CDR3 bases: TGTGCCAGTAAGGGACAGACAAATAATTCACCCCTCCACTTT.

The chain has TRBV18 and TRBJ2-5; possible D gene TRBD2, 5 bases. V was shortened by 3 bases and J by 2 bases, with 10 bases between the two germline ends. The CDR3 is 14 residues long. Germline CDR1 KGHSH, CDR2 LQKENI. The CDR3 region is CASSPQTKQETQYF. The CDR3 DNA is TGTGCCAGCTCACCCCAGACTAAACAAGAGACCCAGTACTTC.

The chain recombines TRBV2 with TRBJ1-1; TRBD1 matches 12 bases. V lost 7 bases and J lost 7; bases outside the gene matches: 7. Germline V gene sequence: CDR1 SNHLY, CDR2 FYNNEI. The CDR3 has 14 amino acids. CDR3 sequence: CASNGGTGGIEAFF. As DNA, the CDR3 is TGTGCCAGCAACGGAGGGACAGGGGGCATTGAAGCTTTCTTT.

The genes are TRBV5-1 and TRBJ1-2; D is undetermined. Trimming pared 6 bases from V and 1 base from J, leaving 10 bases between. The germline CDR1 and CDR2 sequences are SGHRS and YFSETQ. The CDR3 covers 13 residues. The CDR3 DNA is TGCGCCAGCACCCTAGGAGGTAACTATGGCTACACCTTC. It codes for CASTLGGNYGYTF.

J is TRBJ2-5 and V is TRBV4-2; D tentatively fits TRBD1 or TRBD2 (6 bases each). From germline, CDR1 is LGHNA and CDR2 YNFKEQ. CDR3 size: 14 residues. Trimming cost V 3 bases and J 3 bases, with 11 bases left between them. The CDR3 sequence is CASSQGASEETQYF. CDR3 nucleotide sequence: TGTGCCAGCAGCCAGGGGGCTAGCGAAGAGACCCAGTACTTC.

The rearrangement uses TRBV6-4 and TRBJ2-3; D remains ambiguous. Between the trimmed V and J ends, which lost 6 bases and 4 bases, there was a span of 14 bases. The CDR3 runs to 14 residues. Germline V lookup: CDR1 MRHNA, CDR2 SNTAGT. CDR3 in amino acids: CASSAPGRADTQYF. The CDR3 nucleotides read TGTGCCAGCAGCGCTCCTGGCCGGGCAGATACGCAGTATTTT.

V is TRBV28 and J is TRBJ1-6; D gene unclear. Germline CDR1 and CDR2: MDHEN and SYDVKM. Trimming cost V 5 bases and J 0 bases, with 14 bases left between them. The CDR3 runs 17 residues. This CDR3 is CASSIWPGSSYNSPLHF. The CDR3 DNA reads TGTGCCAGCAGTATCTGGCCGGGGAGCTCCTATAATTCACCCCTCCACTTT. Filled out from reference TRBV28 and TRBJ1-6, the complete variable domain reads DVKVTQSSRYLVKRTGEKVFLECVQDMDHENMFWYRQDPGLGLRLIYFSYDVKMKEKGDIPEGYSVSREKKERFSLILESASTNQTSMYLCASSIWPGSSYNSPLHFGNGTRLTVT.